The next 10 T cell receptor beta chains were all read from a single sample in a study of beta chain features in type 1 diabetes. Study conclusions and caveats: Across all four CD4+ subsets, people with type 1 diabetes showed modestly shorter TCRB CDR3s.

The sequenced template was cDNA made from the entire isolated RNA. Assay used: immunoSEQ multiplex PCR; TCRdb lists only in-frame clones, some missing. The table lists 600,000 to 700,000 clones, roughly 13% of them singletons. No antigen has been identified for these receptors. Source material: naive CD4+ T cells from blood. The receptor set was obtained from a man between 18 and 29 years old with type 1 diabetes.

CDR3 coding DNA: TGTGCCAGCAACAGCGTAGGCCAGCCCCAGCATTTT. This translates into CASNSVGQPQHF. This chain uses TRBV2 with TRBJ1-5, with D uncertain. V was pared by 7 bases and J by 7 bases, with 11 bases between. The germline V gene has CDR1 SNHLY and CDR2 FYNNEI. The CDR3 spans 12 residues.

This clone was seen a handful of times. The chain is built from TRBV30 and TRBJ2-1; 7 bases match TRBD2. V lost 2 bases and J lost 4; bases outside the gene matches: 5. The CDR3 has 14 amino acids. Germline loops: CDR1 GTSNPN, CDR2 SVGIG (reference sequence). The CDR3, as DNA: TGTGCCTGGAGTAGGCTAGCGGTATACAATGAGCAGTTCTTC. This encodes CAWSRLAVYNEQFF.

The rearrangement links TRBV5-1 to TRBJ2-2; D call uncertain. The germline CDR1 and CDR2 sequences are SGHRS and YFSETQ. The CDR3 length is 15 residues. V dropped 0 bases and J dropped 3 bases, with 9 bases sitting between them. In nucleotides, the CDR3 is TGCGCCAGCAGCTTGGCTCCCCAGTACACCGGGGAGCTGTTTTTT. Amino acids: CASSLAPQYTGELFF.

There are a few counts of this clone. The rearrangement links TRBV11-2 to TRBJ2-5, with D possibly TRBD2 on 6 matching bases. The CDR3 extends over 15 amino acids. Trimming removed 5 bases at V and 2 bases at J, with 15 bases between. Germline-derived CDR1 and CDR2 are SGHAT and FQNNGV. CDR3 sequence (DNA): TGTGCCAGCAGCCCGCCGTGGGGGGAGCAAGAGACCCAGTACTTC. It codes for CASSPPWGEQETQYF. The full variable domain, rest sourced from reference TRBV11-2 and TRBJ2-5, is EAGVAQSPRYKIIEKRQSVAFWCNPISGHATLYWYQQILGQGPKLLIQFQNNGVVDDSQLPKDRFSAERLKGVDSTLKIQPAKLEDSAVYLCASSPPWGEQETQYFGPGTRLLVL.

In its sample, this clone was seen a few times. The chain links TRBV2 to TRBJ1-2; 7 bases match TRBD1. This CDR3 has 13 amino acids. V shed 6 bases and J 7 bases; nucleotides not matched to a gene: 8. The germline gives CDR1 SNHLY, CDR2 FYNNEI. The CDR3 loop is CASRKTGLGGYTF. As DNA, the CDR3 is TGTGCCAGCAGAAAGACAGGGTTGGGTGGCTACACCTTC.

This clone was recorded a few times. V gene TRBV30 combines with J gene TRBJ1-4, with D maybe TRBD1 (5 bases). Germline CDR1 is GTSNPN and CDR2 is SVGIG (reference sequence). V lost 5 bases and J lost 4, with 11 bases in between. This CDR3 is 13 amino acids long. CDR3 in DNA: TGTGCCTGGCACAGGCTTATTAATGAAAAACTGTTTTTT. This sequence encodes CAWHRLINEKLFF.

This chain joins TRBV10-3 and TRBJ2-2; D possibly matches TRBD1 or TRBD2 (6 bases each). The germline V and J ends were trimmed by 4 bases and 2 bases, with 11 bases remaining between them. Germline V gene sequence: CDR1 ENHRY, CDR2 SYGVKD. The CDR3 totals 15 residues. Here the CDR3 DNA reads TGTGCCATCAGTGCGAAGGGGGGAAACACCGGGGAGCTGTTTTTT. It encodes CAISAKGGNTGELFF.

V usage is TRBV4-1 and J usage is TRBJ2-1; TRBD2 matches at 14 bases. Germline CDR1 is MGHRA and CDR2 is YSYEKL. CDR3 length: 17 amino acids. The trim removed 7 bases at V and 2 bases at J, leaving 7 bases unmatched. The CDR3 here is CASIGTSGGSAYNEQFF. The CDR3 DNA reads TGCGCCAGCATCGGGACTAGCGGGGGTTCCGCCTACAATGAGCAGTTCTTC.

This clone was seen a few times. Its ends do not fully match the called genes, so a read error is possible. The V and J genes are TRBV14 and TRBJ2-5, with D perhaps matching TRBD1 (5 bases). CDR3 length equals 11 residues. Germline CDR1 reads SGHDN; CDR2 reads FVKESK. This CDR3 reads CASSQENRLNF. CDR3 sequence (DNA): TGTGCCAGCAGCCAAGAGAACAGGCTGAACTTC. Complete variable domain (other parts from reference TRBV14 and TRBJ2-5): EAGVTQFPSHSVIEKGQTVTLRCDPISGHDNLYWYRRVMGKEIKFLLHFVKESKQDESGMPNNRFLAERTGGTYSTLKVQPAELEDSGVYFCASSQENRLNFGPGTRLLVL.

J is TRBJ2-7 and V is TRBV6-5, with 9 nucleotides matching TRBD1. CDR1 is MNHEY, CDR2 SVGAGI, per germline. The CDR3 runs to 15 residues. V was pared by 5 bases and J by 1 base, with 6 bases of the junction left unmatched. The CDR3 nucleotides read TGTGCCAGCAGTCCAGGGACAGGGAATTCCTACGAGCAGTACTTC. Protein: CASSPGTGNSYEQYF.